This record concerns one T cell receptor beta chain sequence. Its antigen is unknown. Individually, TCR cDNA molecules were each labelled with a unique molecular identifier. MiXCR was run by TCRdb on the 5' RACE reads, yielding one entry per CDR3 protein. The table has 28,000 or so distinct CDR3 sequences, 8.4% seen once; the top ten hold roughly 35%. The CDR3 is made up of 15 amino acids. Germline-derived CDR1 and CDR2 are SQVTM and ANQGSEA. The germline V and J ends were trimmed by 7 bases and 4 bases, with 20 bases remaining between them. Regarding time point: sample taken at primary tumor resection. TCRs were sequenced from unsorted whole RNA of tumor, nontumor lung or PBMC. This entry belongs to a study of spatial heterogeneity in lung cancer. Study findings and constraints: Detection of ubiquitous tumor TCRs in blood was higher at resection than follow-up.

Here the sequenced sample was PBMCs, taken at surgery. The rearrangement uses TRBV29-1 and TRBJ1-3, with D tentatively TRBD1 (5 bases). The receptor's source is a female donor with early-stage non-small cell lung cancer. The CDR3 here is CSGTRSLGGGNTIYF. Written as DNA, the CDR3 is TGCAGCGGGACCAGGTCCCTCGGGGGAGGAAACACCATATATTTT.